This TCR beta chain was identified during a study of T cell repertoires in cytomegalovirus infection. Study at large: From public TCR beta signatures came an indication of both CMV infection and matching HLA type.

TCRdb reprocessed the reads with MiXCR, giving one entry per CDR3 protein. The sample records 700,000 to 950,000 distinct CDR3 sequences, approximately 30% being singletons. Details on this clonotype: What it binds is unknown.

Findings and caveats of the study: Clonotypes of TCR beta that were HLA-C-restricted and CMV-specific dominated the ex vivo response. Cumulative frequency of public TCR beta families picked out carriers of CMV plus the relevant HLA.

The material was cultured CD8+ T cells from PBMCs, obtained from culture after CMV antigen stimulation. The clonotype originates from a human donor in good health (CMV status not recorded). Some clones in this sample may be carry-over from other donors' samples.

CDR3 bases: TGTGCCAGCAGTTACGGGACAGGGGGCGCTGGGTACACCGGGGAGCTGTTTTTT. Protein: CASSYGTGGAGYTGELFF. The chain is built from TRBV6-6 and TRBJ2-2; 12 nucleotides line up with TRBD1. The ends lost 2 bases at V and 3 bases at J; junction bases unmatched: 7. CDR1 and CDR2 (germline): MNHNY, SVGAGI (reference sequence). The CDR3 is made up of 18 amino acids.